The 27 T cell receptor beta chains reported below all come from one sample, sequenced in a study of early T cells in non-severe SARS-CoV-2 infection. TCRdb itself ran the 5' RACE reads through MiXCR, one entry per CDR3 protein. The data contain approximately 100,000 distinct CDR3 sequences, 12% to 15% of them singletons. The material sequenced was whole blood. These TCRs come from an adult who was a healthcare worker with PCR-confirmed SARS-CoV-2 infection or an uninfected control (not recorded which).

This clonotype was observed at least ten times. This chain joins TRBV28 and TRBJ1-1; the D gene is possibly TRBD1 (6 bases). Looked up from germline, CDR1 is MDHEN and CDR2 is SYDVKM. The CDR3 is made up of 15 amino acids. Trimming removed 6 bases from V and 7 bases from J, with 21 bases in between. The CDR3 DNA reads TGTGCCAGCAGGCCGCAGGGGATATTCTCCAATGAAGCTTTCTTT. Its protein product is CASRPQGIFSNEAFF. Together with reference TRBV28 and TRBJ1-1, the CDR3 gives the full variable domain: DVKVTQSSRYLVKRTGEKVFLECVQDMDHENMFWYRQDPGLGLRLIYFSYDVKMKEKGDIPEGYSVSREKKERFSLILESASTNQTSMYLCASRPQGIFSNEAFFGQGTRLTVV.

There are a few counts of this clonotype. The rearrangement joins TRBV7-6 to TRBJ2-3; TRBD1 might be the D (6 bases). Trimming took 0 bases from V and 3 from J, leaving 13 bases between them. Germline V gene lookup returns CDR1 SGHVS and CDR2 FNYEAQ. CDR3 length: 16 amino acids. The CDR3: CASSLAQGMGTDTQYF. The DNA of the CDR3 is TGTGCCAGCAGCTTAGCACAGGGAATGGGTACAGATACGCAGTATTTT.

This sequence joins TRBV28 and TRBJ2-6; no reliable D call. V was trimmed by 6 bases and J by 1 base, leaving 10 bases between them. CDR1 and CDR2 from the germline V gene are MDHEN and SYDVKM. The CDR3 sequence is 15 residues long. The CDR3 here is CASREVGSGANVLTF. CDR3 sequence (DNA): TGTGCCAGCAGGGAAGTGGGGTCTGGGGCCAACGTCCTGACTTTC. The full variable domain, in which reference TRBV28 and TRBJ2-6 provide the parts outside the CDR3, is DVKVTQSSRYLVKRTGEKVFLECVQDMDHENMFWYRQDPGLGLRLIYFSYDVKMKEKGDIPEGYSVSREKKERFSLILESASTNQTSMYLCASREVGSGANVLTFGAGSRLTVL.

The gene calls are TRBV5-6 and TRBJ1-5; the D is unclear. Germline CDR1 SGHDT, CDR2 YYEEEE. Deletions cut 6 bases from V and 7 bases from J, with 11 bases between. The CDR3 runs to 12 residues. DNA for the CDR3: TGTGCCAGCATCGCAAAGGGACAGCCCCAGCATTTT. This codes for CASIAKGQPQHF. The variable domain in full, completed from reference TRBV5-6 and TRBJ1-5, reads DAGVTQSPTHLIKTRGQQVTLRCSPKSGHDTVSWYQQALGQGPQFIFQYYEEEERQRGNFPDRFSGHQFPNYSSELNVNALLLGDSALYLCASIAKGQPQHFGDGTRLSIL.

The V call is TRBV20-1, the J call TRBJ2-7, with D possibly being TRBD2 (5 bases). This CDR3 comprises 13 residues. With 0 bases removed from V and 0 bases from J, the gap between germline ends came to 6 bases. CDR1 DFQATT and CDR2 SNEGSKA come from the germline V gene (reference sequence). CDR3 residues: CSAREGSSYEQYF. The CDR3 DNA follows: TGCAGTGCTAGAGAGGGGAGCTCCTACGAGCAGTACTTC.

The J gene is TRBJ2-3, the V gene TRBV7-2; D might be TRBD1 or TRBD2, each matching 5 bases. CDR1 is SGHTA and CDR2 is FQGNSA in the germline V gene. This CDR3 has 15 amino acids. V gave up 5 bases and J gave up 3 bases, with 15 bases separating them. CDR3 loop: CASSVGTLETDTQYF. The CDR3 DNA follows: TGTGCCAGCAGCGTCGGGACCCTAGAGACAGATACGCAGTATTTT.

V gene TRBV5-1 combines with J gene TRBJ2-1; perhaps TRBD2 as D (6 bases). Germline CDR1 SGHRS, CDR2 YFSETQ. This CDR3 contains 15 residues. Trimming left V 0 bases short and J 0 bases short, with 7 bases between. The CDR3 region has the DNA TGCGCCAGCAGCTTGGTGCGGGGCTCCTACAATGAGCAGTTCTTC. Residues: CASSLVRGSYNEQFF.

There are a few counts of this clonotype. The V gene is TRBV12-3 or TRBV12-4, the J gene TRBJ1-5; 7 nucleotides match TRBD1. Unmatched junction bases numbered 4, after V lost 7 bases and J lost 7 bases. The CDR3 has 12 amino acids. The CDR3 loop reads CASMTGNQPQHF. In nucleotides, the CDR3 is TGTGCCAGCATGACAGGGAACCAGCCCCAGCATTTT.

This clonotype has more than one count but fewer than ten. The J gene is TRBJ2-3, the V gene TRBV18; no definite D call. The germline gives CDR1 KGHSH, CDR2 LQKENI. V shed 2 bases and J shed 7 bases, with 7 bases lying between them. This CDR3 has 12 amino acids. In nucleotides, the CDR3 is TGTGCCAGCTCACCAAGGGTTTATACGCAGTATTTT. Translating it yields CASSPRVYTQYF.

This clonotype was observed a few times. The chain carries TRBV6-2 or TRBV6-3 and TRBJ2-3, with D possibly matching TRBD1 (6 bases). Trimming removed 6 bases at V and 3 bases at J, with 19 bases between. The germline V gene encodes CDR1 MNHEY and CDR2 SVGEGT. This CDR3 is 16 amino acids long. Here the CDR3 DNA reads TGTGCCAGCAGACACACCGACAGGAGAAAAACAGATACGCAGTATTTT. It codes for CASRHTDRRKTDTQYF.

The chain carries TRBV6-2 or TRBV6-3 and TRBJ2-1, with D possibly TRBD2 on 6 matching bases. This CDR3 has 17 amino acids. Trimming stripped 2 bases from V and 3 bases from J, with 17 bases between. CDR1 MNHEY and CDR2 SVGEGT come from the germline V gene. CDR3 sequence: CASSYPLEGSGYNEQFF. The CDR3 DNA sequence: TGTGCCAGCAGTTACCCCCTCGAGGGTAGCGGCTACAATGAGCAGTTCTTC.

This clonotype was counted ten times or more. The CDR3 DNA is TGTGCCAGCAGTTTCATCCAGGCGGAGACCCAGTACTTC. It specifies CASSFIQAETQYF. The chain employs TRBV6-5 and TRBJ2-5, with D uncertain. V shed 4 bases and J shed 5 bases, with 11 bases lying between them. The germline CDR1 and CDR2 sequences are MNHEY and SVGAGI. The CDR3 is 13 residues long.

This clonotype was seen only a few times. The rearrangement uses TRBV5-8 and TRBJ1-6, with D possibly being TRBD1 (6 bases). Trimming left V 3 bases short and J 8 bases short, with 12 bases between. The CDR3 runs to 14 residues. Germline values: CDR1 SGHTS, CDR2 YDEGEE. The CDR3 loop reads CASSSGRGYSPLHF. In nucleotides, the CDR3 is TGTGCCAGCAGCTCGGGCAGGGGCTATTCACCCCTCCACTTT.

This clonotype was recorded at least ten times. One end of the junction does not line up with germline, which may come from a read error. The V and J genes are TRBV14 and TRBJ2-7, with no clear D. Germline-derived CDR1 and CDR2 are SGHDN and FVKESK. This CDR3 has 14 amino acids. This CDR3 is CTSSRGPVGYEQYF. The CDR3 nucleotides read TGTACCAGCAGCCGAGGCCCCGTGGGGTACGAGCAGTACTTC.

This clonotype has more than one count but fewer than ten. The V and J genes are TRBV28 and TRBJ2-1; no reliable D call. V was trimmed by 5 bases and J by 9 bases, leaving 8 bases between them. Germline CDR1 is MDHEN and CDR2 is SYDVKM. The CDR3 spans 11 residues. The CDR3 bases are TGTGCCAGCAGTGTTAGGGTTGAGCAGTTCTTC. It is translated as CASSVRVEQFF.

This clonotype has a count of ten or more. CDR3 DNA sequence: TGCAGCGTTGGGACAGGGGGAAATGGCTACACCTTC. As protein: CSVGTGGNGYTF. The chain has TRBV29-1 and TRBJ1-2; 10 bases align to TRBD1. The CDR3 consists of 12 residues. V lost 4 bases to trimming and J lost 6 bases; unmatched junction nucleotides: 2. Germline lookup yields CDR1 SQVTM and CDR2 ANQGSEA.

This chain links TRBV20-1 with TRBJ1-1, with unresolved D. Germline CDR1 and CDR2: DFQATT and SNEGSKA (reference sequence). This CDR3 is built from 13 residues. Trimming removed 6 bases at V and 5 bases at J, with 16 bases between. The CDR3 bases are TGCAGTGCCAAGGCGGCGTATAGGACTGAAGCTTTCTTT. Translated: CSAKAAYRTEAFF.

The chain is built from TRBV30 and TRBJ1-4; D is unresolved. The CDR3 has 15 residues. CDR1 GTSNPN and CDR2 SVGIG come from the germline V gene (reference sequence). The V and J ends lost 1 base and 4 bases respectively, with 13 bases between them. Here the CDR3 reads CAWSAEQVINEKLFF. The CDR3 DNA sequence: TGTGCCTGGAGTGCAGAGCAGGTGATTAATGAAAAACTGTTTTTT. Full variable domain (rest looked up from reference TRBV30 and TRBJ1-4): SQTIHQWPATLVQPVGSPLSLECTVEGTSNPNLYWYRQAAGRGLQLLFYSVGIGQISSEVPQNLSASRPQDRQFILSSKKLLLSDSGFYLCAWSAEQVINEKLFFGSGTQLSVL.

This clonotype appeared a few times. The gene calls are TRBV12-3 or TRBV12-4 and TRBJ1-5; 7 bases align to TRBD1. The CDR3 sequence is 15 residues long. The V gene end was trimmed by 6 bases and the J gene end by 4 bases; junction bases not matched to a gene: 9. CDR3 coding DNA: TGTGCCAGCAGACCGACAGGGTCCGCAAATCAGCCCCAGCATTTT. The encoded protein is CASRPTGSANQPQHF.

The chain employs TRBV5-1 and TRBJ1-1; D is perhaps TRBD1 (5 bases). Germline values: CDR1 SGHRS, CDR2 YFSETQ. Between the trimmed V and J ends, which lost 10 bases and 0 bases, there was a span of 22 bases. The CDR3 has 16 amino acids. CDR3 residues: CAPPGLPLHMNTEAFF. DNA for the CDR3: TGCGCCCCCCCGGGGCTACCCTTACACATGAACACTGAAGCTTTCTTT.

This clonotype has only a few counts. V gene TRBV7-9 combines with J gene TRBJ1-1; D call uncertain. Deletions cut 3 bases from V and 0 bases from J, with 2 bases between. The CDR3 spans 12 residues. Germline loops: CDR1 SEHNR, CDR2 FQNEAQ (reference sequence). CDR3 in DNA: TGTGCCAGCAGCTTCGTGAACACTGAAGCTTTCTTT. It codes for CASSFVNTEAFF.

V is TRBV28 and J is TRBJ2-7; D gene unclear. Looked up from germline, CDR1 is MDHEN and CDR2 is SYDVKM. V was pared by 3 bases and J by 5 bases, with 5 bases between. The CDR3 spans 11 residues. Written as DNA, the CDR3 is TGTGCCAGCAGTTTTTACAACGAGCAGTACTTC. It codes for CASSFYNEQYF.

The CDR3 DNA sequence: TGTGCCAGCAGTGAACAGAGTTTCGAGAACACTGAAGCTTTCTTT. Its translation: CASSEQSFENTEAFF. The chain joins TRBV2 to TRBJ1-1, with unresolved D. Germline V gene lookup returns CDR1 SNHLY and CDR2 FYNNEI. With 2 bases removed from V and 1 base from J, the gap between germline ends came to 11 bases. The CDR3 is 15 residues long.

This clonotype was detected a few times. The V and J genes are TRBV28 and TRBJ1-6, with D unclear. The V end was cut by 6 bases, the J end by 2 bases, with 11 bases between. The CDR3 sequence is 15 residues long. Per germline, CDR1 MDHEN and CDR2 SYDVKM. CDR3 coding DNA: TGTGCCAGCAGCCTGGGAAGAGCCTATAATTCACCCCTCCACTTT. As protein: CASSLGRAYNSPLHF.

This clonotype has just a few counts. The CDR3 region is CASRRDEKLFF. The CDR3 DNA reads TGTGCCAGTAGACGAGATGAAAAACTGTTTTTT. This sequence joins TRBV19 and TRBJ1-4; D remains ambiguous. Trimming cost V 6 bases and J 6 bases, with 5 bases left between them. CDR1 is LNHDA, CDR2 SQIVND, per germline (reference sequence). The CDR3 loop spans 11 amino acids.

About this clonotype itself: A read error is possible here, since a much larger clone lies one base away. This chain uses TRBV20-1 with TRBJ2-5, with 12 bases lining up with TRBD1. CDR1 is DFQATT and CDR2 is SNEGSKA in the germline V gene (reference sequence). V shed 6 bases and J 2 bases; nucleotides not matched to a gene: 10. This CDR3 region has 16 residues. The CDR3 spells CSASRDRGRQQETQYF. The CDR3 DNA follows: TGCAGTGCAAGTAGGGACAGGGGGCGCCAACAAGAGACCCAGTACTTC.

In its sample, this clonotype was seen a few times. This chain links TRBV7-2 with TRBJ2-4; tentative D call: TRBD1 (6 bases). The germline V gene encodes CDR1 SGHTA and CDR2 FQGNSA. The CDR3 runs 16 residues. V lost 3 bases to trimming and J lost 3 bases, with 15 bases between them. The CDR3 DNA reads as TGTGCCAGCAGCTTCACACAGGGATCCGGCAAAAACATTCAGTACTTC. Translated: CASSFTQGSGKNIQYF.